One sample yielded the 6 T cell receptor beta chains listed below, sequenced in a study of blood T cell repertoires in COVID-19. Sequenced by immunoSEQ multiplex PCR; TCRdb stores in-frame clones only, minus some. Here the sample spans roughly 70,000 clones, roughly four fifths being singletons. The sample was peripheral blood. These receptors came from a man between 65 and 79 years old with acute or convalescent COVID-19.

A few counts support this clone. CDR3 nucleotides: TGCAGCGTCCCTGACTGGGACACTGAAGCTTTCTTT. Amino acids: CSVPDWDTEAFF. V is TRBV29-1 and J is TRBJ1-1; D is uncertain. The length of the CDR3 is 12 residues. Per germline, CDR1 SQVTM and CDR2 ANQGSEA. V dropped 6 bases and J dropped 3 bases, with 11 bases sitting between them. The variable domain in full, completed from reference TRBV29-1 and TRBJ1-1, reads SAVISQKPSRDICQRGTSLTIQCQVDSQVTMMFWYRQQPGQSLTLIATANQGSEATYESGFVIDKFPISRPNLTFSTLTVSNMSPEDSSIYLCSVPDWDTEAFFGQGTRLTVV.

This chain connects TRBV7-9 to TRBJ2-2, with TRBD2 matching over 7 bases. V was pared by 5 bases and J by 7 bases, with 10 bases of the junction left unmatched. The CDR3 is 15 amino acids. Germline V gives CDR1 SEHNR, CDR2 FQNEAQ (reference sequence). The CDR3 protein is CASSVGAGADGELFF. CDR3 DNA sequence: TGTGCCAGCAGCGTAGGGGCGGGAGCAGACGGGGAGCTGTTTTTT.

The CDR3 reads CASSPREAGNTIYF. CDR3 nucleotide sequence: TGTGCCAGCAGCCCCCGGGAAGCAGGAAACACCATATATTTT. The gene calls are TRBV7-8 and TRBJ1-3, with unresolved D. V lost 5 bases and J lost 4, with 12 bases in between. This CDR3 spans 14 amino acids. The V gene's germline CDR1 is SGHVS and CDR2 FQNEAQ.

The chain recombines TRBV10-3 with TRBJ1-2; D is uncertain. The germline gives CDR1 ENHRY, CDR2 SYGVKD. Trimming left V 7 bases short and J 2 bases short, with 8 bases between. CDR3 length: 12 residues. The CDR3 here is CAINPGNYGYTF. CDR3 in DNA: TGTGCCATCAATCCGGGAAACTATGGCTACACCTTC.

The V call is TRBV5-1, the J call TRBJ2-7, with D possibly being TRBD1 (6 bases). V was clipped by 4 bases and J by 8 bases, with 19 bases between them. Germline V gives CDR1 SGHRS, CDR2 YFSETQ. This CDR3 contains 14 residues. The CDR3 here is CASSSLDSNDQQYF. The CDR3 DNA is TGCGCCAGCAGCAGTCTGGACAGCAATGATCAGCAGTACTTC.

This chain links TRBV13 with TRBJ2-7, with a possible D match to TRBD2 (5 bases). V lost 3 bases and J lost 6, with 12 bases in between. The CDR3 runs 13 residues. Germline V gene data show CDR1 as PRHDT and CDR2 as FYEKMQ (reference sequence). DNA for the CDR3: TGTGCCAGCAGCTTGGGGAGCGAAGGCGAGCAGTACTTC. It codes for CASSLGSEGEQYF. The full variable domain, in which reference TRBV13 and TRBJ2-7 provide the parts outside the CDR3, is AAGVIQSPRHLIKEKRETATLKCYPIPRHDTVYWYQQGPGQDPQFLISFYEKMQSDKGSIPDRFSAQQFSDYHSELNMSSLELGDSALYFCASSLGSEGEQYFGPGTRLTVT.